This passage covers 24 T cell receptor beta chains from one sample sequenced in a study of T cells in Graves' hyperthyroidism and ophthalmopathy. The CDR3 regions of TCR beta were amplified from RNA transcripts. First-round RT-PCR of the TCR CDR3 relied on the HTBI primer set. TCRdb analysed the multiplex PCR reads with MiXCR anew, one entry per CDR3 protein. The sample has 500,000 to 800,000 distinct CDR3 sequences; about 15% are singletons. Sequencing was done on a sample of blood. Source of these receptors: a woman aged 45-59 years with Graves' ophthalmopathy.

This clonotype was detected ten times or more. The chain joins TRBV27 to TRBJ2-1; D is possibly TRBD2 (6 bases). Looked up from germline, CDR1 is MNHEY and CDR2 is SMNVEV (reference sequence). CDR3 length: 14 amino acids. Trimming shortened V by 3 bases and J by 7 bases, and 13 bases separated the two germline ends. The CDR3 bases are TGTGCCAGCAGTTTTGACGGCCTAGCGAATGAGCAGTTCTTC. This codes for CASSFDGLANEQFF.

V usage is TRBV16 and J usage is TRBJ1-5; 8 bases fit TRBD1. The germline V gene has CDR1 KGHSY and CDR2 FQNENV. This CDR3 has 15 residues. J gave up 6 bases and V 0 bases, and 4 bases lay outside the gene matches. The CDR3 region is CASSQSSRGLQPQHF. DNA of the CDR3: TGTGCCAGCAGCCAATCGTCCAGGGGGCTTCAGCCCCAGCATTTT.

In its sample, this clonotype was seen many times. This chain joins TRBV28 and TRBJ2-7; unclear D gene. Trimming pared 8 bases from V and 2 bases from J, leaving 22 bases between. The CDR3 sequence is 16 residues long. CDR1 and CDR2 from the germline V gene are MDHEN and SYDVKM. The CDR3 spells CASRPLVGLEAYEQYF. The CDR3 bases are TGTGCCAGCCGGCCCCTGGTAGGATTAGAAGCCTACGAGCAGTACTTC.

This clonotype occurred many times. The CDR3 is CASSSGQDISYNEQFF. The DNA for the CDR3 is TGTGCCAGCAGCTCAGGACAGGACATCTCCTACAATGAGCAGTTCTTC. This chain connects TRBV12-3 or TRBV12-4 to TRBJ2-1; 7 bases agree with TRBD1. The CDR3 totals 16 residues. The V gene end was trimmed by 6 bases and the J gene end by 0 bases; junction bases not matched to a gene: 8.

The sample holds many counts of this clonotype. The chain carries TRBV5-1 and TRBJ2-1; TRBD1 agrees at 8 bases. CDR1 SGHRS and CDR2 YFSETQ come from the germline V gene. V shed 4 bases and J 7 bases; nucleotides not matched to a gene: 10. CDR3 length: 15 residues. DNA for the CDR3: TGCGCCAGCAGCCACGGGACAGGAATATTGAATGAGCAGTTCTTC. It yields the protein CASSHGTGILNEQFF.

This clonotype came up many times. The V call is TRBV7-6, the J call TRBJ2-1; D possibly corresponds to TRBD2 (5 bases). The germline V and J ends were trimmed by 5 bases and 4 bases, with 21 bases remaining between them. Germline CDR1 and CDR2: SGHVS and FNYEAQ. The CDR3 covers 17 residues. The CDR3 bases are TGTGCCAGCAGCCTCCTTAGTATGGGAGTATCTTACAATGAGCAGTTCTTC. Protein sequence: CASSLLSMGVSYNEQFF.

This clonotype was found many times. The chain couples TRBV12-3 or TRBV12-4 to TRBJ1-1; no definite D call. V was clipped by 7 bases and J by 5 bases, with 17 bases between them. The CDR3 extends over 14 amino acids. CDR3 sequence (DNA): TGTGCCAGCACCGTACAAGTGTCTGGGACTGAAGCTTTCTTT. Encoded protein: CASTVQVSGTEAFF.

As regards this clonotype: A read error may explain this, as a much larger clone is one base away. The conserved closing phenylalanine or tryptophan is absent in this CDR3, likely reflecting a read error. The V gene is TRBV29-1, the J gene TRBJ2-7; 7 bases fit TRBD1. The CDR3 has 11 amino acids. Germline assignment: CDR1 SQVTM and CDR2 ANQGSEA. V shed 6 bases, J shed 4 bases, and the junction held 3 bases outside the gene matches. The CDR3 loop is CSVGTEYEQYL. The CDR3 nucleotides are TGCAGCGTGGGGACAGAGTACGAGCAGTACTTA.

This clonotype was seen repeatedly, ten times or more. This chain links TRBV5-1 with TRBJ2-7, with 7 bases matching TRBD2. Germline V CDR1 and CDR2: SGHRS, YFSETQ. Trimming took 4 bases from V and 1 from J; bases not matched to a gene: 8. This CDR3 contains 15 residues. The CDR3 region is CASSPGLVFSYEQYF. For the CDR3, the DNA is TGCGCCAGCAGCCCTGGACTAGTATTTTCCTACGAGCAGTACTTC.

The V gene is TRBV12-3 or TRBV12-4, the J gene TRBJ2-1; D gene unclear. The CDR3 has 16 residues. The V end lost 3 bases, the J end lost 4 bases, and 16 bases lay between the germline ends. The CDR3 here is CASSFSAARRYNEQFF. CDR3 DNA sequence: TGTGCCAGCAGTTTTTCCGCAGCGCGAAGGTACAATGAGCAGTTCTTC.

This clonotype was detected a few times. This chain's CDR3 is CATSAFGQGSYNEQFF. In DNA form, the CDR3 reads TGTGCCACCAGTGCGTTTGGACAGGGATCCTACAATGAGCAGTTCTTC. The rearrangement uses TRBV24-1 and TRBJ2-1, with 8 bases that match TRBD1. J was trimmed by 1 base and V by 5 bases; bases with no gene match: 6. The CDR3 covers 16 residues. Germline CDR1 and CDR2: KGHDR and SFDVKD.

This clonotype was recorded many times. The genes are TRBV18 and TRBJ2-5; no clear D. CDR3 length equals 12 residues. Looked up from germline, CDR1 is KGHSH and CDR2 is LQKENI. The germline V and J ends were trimmed by 3 bases and 4 bases, with 6 bases remaining between them. The chain's CDR3 is CASSPLRETQYF. The CDR3 bases are TGTGCCAGCTCACCGTTACGAGAGACCCAGTACTTC.

V gene TRBV27 combines with J gene TRBJ1-2; D remains unclear. This CDR3 contains 16 residues. The V gene lost 0 bases and the J gene lost 8 bases, with 19 bases spanning the gap. Germline CDR1 reads MNHEY; CDR2 reads SMNVEV (reference sequence). CDR3 DNA: TGTGCCAGCAGTTTATCGCCGGCCCCAGGATTCGGAGGCTACACCTTC. This gives the protein CASSLSPAPGFGGYTF.

CDR3 loop: CASIRGRAFF. For the CDR3, the DNA is TGTGCCAGCATAAGGGGCCGGGCTTTCTTT. This chain joins TRBV6-1 and TRBJ1-1; D might be TRBD1 (5 bases). The CDR3 is 10 amino acids. V dropped 7 bases and J dropped 11 bases, with 11 bases sitting between them. CDR1 and CDR2 (germline): MNHNS, SASEGT.

This clonotype was seen many times. The chain recombines TRBV28 with TRBJ2-7, with TRBD2 matching over 10 bases. CDR1 MDHEN and CDR2 SYDVKM come from the germline V gene. The V gene end was trimmed by 6 bases and the J gene end by 3 bases; junction bases not matched to a gene: 2. This CDR3 region has 13 residues. This CDR3 is CASRGLASYEQYF. The DNA for the CDR3 is TGTGCCAGCAGGGGACTAGCGAGCTACGAGCAGTACTTC.

This clonotype was counted between two and nine times. The chain links TRBV6-1 to TRBJ2-7; D remains ambiguous. Germline V gene lookup returns CDR1 MNHNS and CDR2 SASEGT. Trimming cost V 5 bases and J 4 bases, with 12 bases left between them. The CDR3 runs 13 residues. Here the CDR3 reads CASSPLLVYEQYF. As DNA, the CDR3 is TGTGCCAGCAGTCCTCTCCTAGTATACGAGCAGTACTTC.

At least ten counts were recorded for this clonotype. The rearrangement joins TRBV7-9 to TRBJ1-2, with a weak D call TRBD1 (5 bases). V lost 10 bases and J lost 2, with 14 bases in between. Germline V gene data show CDR1 as SEHNR and CDR2 as FQNEAQ (reference sequence). CDR3 length: 13 amino acids. Here the CDR3 reads CATKRGDNYGYTF. Written as DNA, the CDR3 is TGTGCCACTAAACGGGGGGACAACTATGGCTACACCTTC.

The genes are TRBV6-2 or TRBV6-3 and TRBJ2-1; 9 bases fit TRBD2. Germline V gene sequence: CDR1 MNHEY, CDR2 SVGEGT. Trimming removed 5 bases from V and 8 bases from J; junction bases left unmatched: 19. The CDR3 sequence is 18 residues long. The CDR3: CASSPPLSVAGVRDEQFF. The CDR3, as DNA: TGTGCCAGCAGTCCGCCCCTGTCGGTAGCGGGAGTAAGGGATGAGCAGTTCTTC.

This clonotype was recorded at least ten times. This chain uses TRBV7-8 with TRBJ2-7, with 9 bases that match TRBD1. Germline assignment: CDR1 SGHVS and CDR2 FQNEAQ. There are 14 residues in the CDR3. Germline trimming cut 2 bases from V and 3 bases from J; bases unmatched to any gene: 2. CDR3 bases: TGTGCCAGCAGCTTATGGGGACAGGGCTACGAGCAGTACTTC. The encoded protein is CASSLWGQGYEQYF.

This chain links TRBV5-1 with TRBJ1-2, with 7 positions matching TRBD1. There are 14 residues in the CDR3. The germline V gene encodes CDR1 SGHRS and CDR2 YFSETQ. With 7 bases clipped from V and 8 bases from J, the junction kept 14 bases outside the gene matches. The CDR3 DNA follows: TGCGCCAGCCGGGTAGGGGGCGAAGAGTGGGGCTACACCTTC. Translation gives CASRVGGEEWGYTF.

V is TRBV7-6 and J is TRBJ2-7, with D tentatively TRBD2 (6 bases). Germline V gene lookup returns CDR1 SGHVS and CDR2 FNYEAQ. Trimming stripped 0 bases from V and 3 bases from J, with 15 bases between. This CDR3 region has 16 residues. This chain's CDR3 is CASSLASGTGVYEQYF. CDR3 DNA: TGTGCCAGCAGCTTAGCCTCAGGGACTGGGGTCTACGAGCAGTACTTC. Based on the CDR3 plus reference TRBV7-6 and TRBJ2-7, the full variable domain is GAGVSQSPRYKVTKRGQDVALRCDPISGHVSLYWYRQALGQGPEFLTYFNYEAQQDKSGLPNDRFSAERPEGSISTLTIQRTEQRDSAMYRCASSLASGTGVYEQYFGPGTRLTVT.

As to this clonotype: Being one base from a much bigger clone, this may be a read error. The chain uses TRBV29-1 and TRBJ2-2; 9 bases align to TRBD1. This CDR3 spans 13 amino acids. V lost 4 bases and J lost 7; bases outside the gene matches: 4. Germline V gene lookup returns CDR1 SQVTM and CDR2 ANQGSEA. The CDR3 protein is CSVAGTGRGELFF. The CDR3 region has the DNA TGCAGCGTTGCCGGGACAGGGCGCGGGGAGCTGTTTTTT.

The chain carries TRBV20-1 and TRBJ1-1; D is possibly TRBD1 (5 bases). This CDR3 contains 12 residues. Germline assignment: CDR1 DFQATT and CDR2 SNEGSKA (reference sequence). V dropped 6 bases and J dropped 3 bases, with 11 bases sitting between them. In DNA, the CDR3 is TGCAGTGCCTCGGGGGGGGACACTGAAGCTTTCTTT. The encoded protein is CSASGGDTEAFF.

V gene TRBV19 combines with J gene TRBJ1-1; D gene uncertain. Germline CDR1 LNHDA, CDR2 SQIVND (reference sequence). Trimming shortened V by 4 bases and J by 3 bases, and 9 bases separated the two germline ends. The CDR3 has 13 residues. The CDR3 loop is CASSTIGYTEAFF. Here the CDR3 DNA reads TGTGCCAGTAGTACTATCGGATACACTGAAGCTTTCTTT.